The present T cell receptor (beta chain) was sequenced within a study of CDR3 diversity in severe acne. Germline loops: CDR1 SNHLY, CDR2 FYNNEI. Both ends counted, the CDR3 spans 9 residues. TCRdb itself ran the PCR reads through MiXCR, one entry per CDR3 protein. The sample lists roughly 100,000 distinct CDR3 sequences, around 53% occurring once. The sample holds many counts of this clonotype. The conserved closing phenylalanine or tryptophan is absent in this CDR3, likely reflecting a read error. It is unclear where the CDR3 begins or ends on the DNA, so no DNA is shown, and the CDR3 is as TCRdb lists it.

The sample was blood. The V call is TRBV2, the J call TRBJ1-3. This TCR was recovered from a male donor with acne. CDR3 amino acids: CASSEQSLL.